Following are 13 T cell receptor beta chains from one sample sequenced in a study of blood T cell repertoires in COVID-19. The table came from immunoSEQ multiplex PCR; TCRdb's copy has only in-frame clones and leaves some out. Here the sample spans under 150,000 clones, about 80% being singletons. Sequenced: peripheral blood. Receptors originate from a man in his 60s with acute or convalescent COVID-19.

This sequence joins TRBV27 and TRBJ2-3; possible D gene TRBD2, 5 bases. CDR1 and CDR2 from the germline V gene are MNHEY and SMNVEV (reference sequence). The ends were cut back, 2 bases at V and 0 bases at J, with 9 bases in the middle. This CDR3 region has 15 residues. Here the CDR3 reads CASSLVLASTDTQYF. The CDR3 DNA follows: TGTGCCAGCAGTTTAGTGCTAGCTAGCACAGATACGCAGTATTTT.

The chain joins TRBV18 to TRBJ1-5, with D uncertain. The CDR3 spans 16 residues. Deletions cut 2 bases from V and 11 bases from J, with 22 bases between. Germline V gives CDR1 KGHSH, CDR2 LQKENI. As DNA, the CDR3 is TGTGCCAGCTCACCAAAGGAGCAGATCCTACTTACGTCCCAGCATTTT. This codes for CASSPKEQILLTSQHF.

The gene calls are TRBV30 and TRBJ1-2; 8 nucleotides match TRBD1. This CDR3 is 16 amino acids long. CDR1 and CDR2 (germline): GTSNPN, SVGIG (reference sequence). V lost 1 base to trimming and J lost 4 bases; unmatched junction nucleotides: 11. The CDR3 bases are TGTGCCTGGAGTGCCTCTAGGACAGGGAGGATCTATGGCTACACCTTC. Residues: CAWSASRTGRIYGYTF.

This clone has only one observation. CDR3 DNA sequence: TGTGCCAGCAGCTTAGCACTAGCGGGATACAATGAGCAGTTCTTC. Its translation is CASSLALAGYNEQFF. The chain recombines TRBV11-3 with TRBJ2-1; 10 nucleotides agree with TRBD2. Trimming at V came to 1 base and at J to 4 bases, leaving 1 base not matched to a gene. Germline assignment: CDR1 SGHNT and CDR2 YENEEA. CDR3 length: 15 amino acids.

Here the CDR3 reads CASGQGTARNTEAFF. The DNA of the CDR3 is TGTGCCAGCGGACAAGGGACAGCCCGGAACACTGAAGCTTTCTTT. The V call is TRBV28, the J call TRBJ1-1, with 7 bases matching TRBD1. J was trimmed by 1 base and V by 8 bases; bases with no gene match: 10. Germline CDR1 and CDR2: MDHEN and SYDVKM. This CDR3 contains 15 residues.

The chain employs TRBV5-6 and TRBJ2-5; 10 nucleotides match TRBD1. V was clipped by 4 bases and J by 5 bases; unmatched bases: 11. From germline, CDR1 is SGHDT and CDR2 YYEEEE. The CDR3 loop spans 16 amino acids. The CDR3 DNA reads TGTGCCAGCAGCGGGGGACAGGGGTATTTTTTGGAGACCCAGTACTTC. The encoded protein is CASSGGQGYFLETQYF.

The chain employs TRBV18 and TRBJ2-4, with 11 nucleotides matching TRBD1. Germline V CDR1 and CDR2: KGHSH, LQKENI. The V segment lost 3 bases and the J segment 9 bases; nucleotides outside the gene matches: 4. This CDR3 has 14 amino acids. The CDR3 loop reads CASSPTGQGGIQYF. DNA of the CDR3: TGTGCCAGCTCACCCACGGGACAGGGGGGCATTCAGTACTTC.

The chain combines TRBV29-1 with TRBJ1-1; the D gene is possibly TRBD1 (6 bases). The V end lost 6 bases, the J end lost 6 bases, and 17 bases lay between the germline ends. There are 13 residues in the CDR3. CDR1 and CDR2 from the germline V gene are SQVTM and ANQGSEA. The CDR3 nucleotides are TGCAGCGTCGAGGGGGTTACCGGGGCTGAAGCTTTCTTT. Its protein product is CSVEGVTGAEAFF. The whole variable domain, filled in from reference TRBV29-1 and TRBJ1-1, reads SAVISQKPSRDICQRGTSLTIQCQVDSQVTMMFWYRQQPGQSLTLIATANQGSEATYESGFVIDKFPISRPNLTFSTLTVSNMSPEDSSIYLCSVEGVTGAEAFFGQGTRLTVV.

J is TRBJ2-5 and V is TRBV25-1; a weak D match, TRBD2 (5 bases). V was shortened by 4 bases and J by 3 bases, with 15 bases between the two germline ends. Per the germline V gene, CDR1 is MGHDK and CDR2 is SYGVNS. This CDR3 has 15 amino acids. The CDR3 here is CASSGYRGIKETQYF. CDR3 coding DNA: TGTGCCAGCAGTGGTTATCGGGGAATCAAAGAGACCCAGTACTTC.

V and J are TRBV7-9 and TRBJ2-3; the D gene is possibly TRBD1 (5 bases). The CDR3 has 15 residues. V was pared by 6 bases and J by 5 bases, with 18 bases between. Germline V gives CDR1 SEHNR, CDR2 FQNEAQ (reference sequence). The CDR3 reads CASSPLGPVGDTQYF. DNA of the CDR3: TGTGCCAGCAGTCCATTGGGGCCGGTAGGAGATACGCAGTATTTT.

This clone was counted between two and nine times. The genes are TRBV10-3 and TRBJ1-1, with 8 bases aligning to TRBD1. V was pared by 6 bases and J by 3 bases, with 6 bases of the junction left unmatched. The V gene's germline CDR1 is ENHRY and CDR2 SYGVKD. The CDR3 is made up of 14 amino acids. CDR3 sequence: CAIRKTGVDTEAFF. CDR3 nucleotides: TGTGCCATCAGAAAGACAGGGGTCGACACTGAAGCTTTCTTT.

This clone was counted only a few times. The chain combines TRBV5-4 with TRBJ2-7; 7 bases align to TRBD1. Trimming took 4 bases from V and 0 from J; bases not matched to a gene: 4. The germline gives CDR1 SGHNT, CDR2 YYREEE (reference sequence). The CDR3 runs to 14 residues. The chain's CDR3 is CASSRDRGSYEQYF. For the CDR3, the DNA is TGTGCCAGCAGCCGGGACAGAGGCTCCTACGAGCAGTACTTC.

The V and J genes are TRBV19 and TRBJ1-4; D unresolved. Trimming removed 6 bases from V and 3 bases from J, with 11 bases in between. Germline assignment: CDR1 LNHDA and CDR2 SQIVND (reference sequence). The CDR3 sequence is 14 residues long. CDR3 coding DNA: TGTGCCAGTAGATTGGCGGGTTCTAATGAAAAACTGTTTTTT. Translated, it gives CASRLAGSNEKLFF.